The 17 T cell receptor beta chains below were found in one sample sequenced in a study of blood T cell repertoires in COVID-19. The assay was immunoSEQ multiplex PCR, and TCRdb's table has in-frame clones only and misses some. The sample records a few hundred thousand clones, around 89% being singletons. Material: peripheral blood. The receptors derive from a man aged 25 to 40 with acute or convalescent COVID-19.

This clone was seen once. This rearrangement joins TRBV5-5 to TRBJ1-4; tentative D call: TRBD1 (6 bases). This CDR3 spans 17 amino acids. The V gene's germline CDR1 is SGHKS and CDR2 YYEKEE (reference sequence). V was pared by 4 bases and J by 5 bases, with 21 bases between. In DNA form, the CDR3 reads TGTGCCAGCAGCGCCCTACTCGGGGGGCCGGGGAATGAAAAACTGTTTTTT. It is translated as CASSALLGGPGNEKLFF.

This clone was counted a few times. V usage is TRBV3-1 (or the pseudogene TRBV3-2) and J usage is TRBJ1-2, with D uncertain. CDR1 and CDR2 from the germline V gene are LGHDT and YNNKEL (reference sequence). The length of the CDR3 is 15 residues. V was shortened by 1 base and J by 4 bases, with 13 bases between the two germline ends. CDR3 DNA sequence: TGTGCCAGCAGCCAAGCGGCTAGAACTAGCTATGGCTACACCTTC. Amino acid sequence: CASSQAARTSYGYTF.

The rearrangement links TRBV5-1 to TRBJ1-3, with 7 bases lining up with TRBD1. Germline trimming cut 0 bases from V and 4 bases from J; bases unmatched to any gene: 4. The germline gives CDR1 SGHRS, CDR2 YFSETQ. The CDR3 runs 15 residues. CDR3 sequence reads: CASSLDGTAGNTIYF. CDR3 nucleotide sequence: TGCGCCAGCAGCTTGGACGGGACAGCCGGAAACACCATATATTTT.

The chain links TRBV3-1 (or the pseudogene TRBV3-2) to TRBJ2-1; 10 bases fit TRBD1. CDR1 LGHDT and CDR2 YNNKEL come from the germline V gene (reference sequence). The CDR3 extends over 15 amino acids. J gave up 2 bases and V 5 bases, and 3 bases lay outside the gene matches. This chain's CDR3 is CASSNDRGPYNEQFF. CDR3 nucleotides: TGTGCCAGCAGCAACGACAGGGGGCCCTACAATGAGCAGTTCTTC.

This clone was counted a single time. Here the CDR3 DNA reads TGCAGTGCTCCGAATGAGCAGTTCTTC. It translates to CSAPNEQFF. This chain joins TRBV20-1 and TRBJ2-1; D not resolved. Trimming left V 5 bases short and J 7 bases short, with 3 bases between. The CDR3 length is 9 residues. Germline V gene lookup returns CDR1 DFQATT and CDR2 SNEGSKA (reference sequence).

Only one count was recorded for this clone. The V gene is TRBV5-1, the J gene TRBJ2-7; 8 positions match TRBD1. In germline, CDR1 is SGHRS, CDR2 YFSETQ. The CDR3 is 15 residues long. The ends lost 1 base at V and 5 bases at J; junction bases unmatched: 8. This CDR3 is CASSLQQGGIHEQYF. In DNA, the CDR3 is TGCGCCAGCAGCTTGCAACAGGGGGGTATCCACGAGCAGTACTTC.

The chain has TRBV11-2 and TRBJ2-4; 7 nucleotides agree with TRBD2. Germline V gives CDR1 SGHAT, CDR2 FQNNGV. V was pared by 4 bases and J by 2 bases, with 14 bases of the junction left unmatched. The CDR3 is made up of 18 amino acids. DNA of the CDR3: TGTGCCAGCAGCTCCGTGAGGTCTAGCGGAGGGCCCAAAAACATTCAGTACTTC. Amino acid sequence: CASSSVRSSGGPKNIQYF.

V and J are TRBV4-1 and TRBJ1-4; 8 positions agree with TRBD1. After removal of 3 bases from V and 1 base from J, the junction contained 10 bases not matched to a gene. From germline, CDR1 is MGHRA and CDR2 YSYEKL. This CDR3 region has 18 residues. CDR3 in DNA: TGCGCCAGCAGCCACTCTGACAGGGGTTACGGAACTAATGAAAAACTGTTTTTT. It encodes CASSHSDRGYGTNEKLFF.

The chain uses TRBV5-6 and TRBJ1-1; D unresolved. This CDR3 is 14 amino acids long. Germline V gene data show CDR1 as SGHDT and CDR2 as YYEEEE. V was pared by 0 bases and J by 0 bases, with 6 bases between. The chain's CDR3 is CASSLGSVNTEAFF. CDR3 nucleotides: TGTGCCAGCAGCTTGGGGTCAGTGAACACTGAAGCTTTCTTT.

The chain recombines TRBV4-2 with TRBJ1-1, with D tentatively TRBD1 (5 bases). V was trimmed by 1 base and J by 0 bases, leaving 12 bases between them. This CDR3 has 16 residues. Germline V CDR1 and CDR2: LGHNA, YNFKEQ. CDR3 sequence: CASSQAGRRMNTEAFF. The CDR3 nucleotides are TGTGCCAGCAGCCAAGCAGGGAGGCGGATGAACACTGAAGCTTTCTTT.

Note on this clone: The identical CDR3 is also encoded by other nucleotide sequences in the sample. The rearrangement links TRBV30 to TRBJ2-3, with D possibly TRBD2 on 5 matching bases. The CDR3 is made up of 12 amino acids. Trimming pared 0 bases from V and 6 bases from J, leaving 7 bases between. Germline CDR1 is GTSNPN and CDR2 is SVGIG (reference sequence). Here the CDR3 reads CAWSVRGDTQYF. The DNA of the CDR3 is TGTGCCTGGAGTGTACGAGGGGATACGCAGTATTTT.

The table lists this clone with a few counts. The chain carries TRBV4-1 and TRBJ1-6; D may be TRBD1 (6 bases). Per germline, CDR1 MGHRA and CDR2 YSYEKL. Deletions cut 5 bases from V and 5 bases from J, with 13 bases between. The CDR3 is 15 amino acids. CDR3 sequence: CASSLNRADNSPLHF. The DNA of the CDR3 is TGCGCCAGCAGCTTAAACAGGGCGGATAATTCACCCCTCCACTTT.

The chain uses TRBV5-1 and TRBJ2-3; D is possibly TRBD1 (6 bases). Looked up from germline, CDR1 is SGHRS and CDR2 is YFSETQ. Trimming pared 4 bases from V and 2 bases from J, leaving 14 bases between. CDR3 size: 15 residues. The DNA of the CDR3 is TGCGCCAGCAGCCCGATGACAGGTTACACAGATACGCAGTATTTT. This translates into CASSPMTGYTDTQYF.

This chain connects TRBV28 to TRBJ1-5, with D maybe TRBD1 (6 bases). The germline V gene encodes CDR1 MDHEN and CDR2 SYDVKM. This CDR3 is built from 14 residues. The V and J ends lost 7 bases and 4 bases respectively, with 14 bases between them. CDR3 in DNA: TGTGCCAGCAATACCGGGACAATTAATCAGCCCCAGCATTTT. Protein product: CASNTGTINQPQHF.

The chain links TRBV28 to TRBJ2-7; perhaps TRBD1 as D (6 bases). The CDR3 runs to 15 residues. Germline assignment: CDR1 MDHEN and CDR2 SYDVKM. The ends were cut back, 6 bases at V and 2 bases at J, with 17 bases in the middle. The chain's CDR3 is CASSPGTRQTYEQYF. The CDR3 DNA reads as TGTGCCAGCAGCCCCGGGACAAGACAAACCTACGAGCAGTACTTC.

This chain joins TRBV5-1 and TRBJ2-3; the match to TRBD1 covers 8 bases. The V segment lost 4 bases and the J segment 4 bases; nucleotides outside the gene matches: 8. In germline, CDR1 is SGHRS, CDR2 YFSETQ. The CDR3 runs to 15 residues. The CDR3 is CASSVGQGSSDTQYF. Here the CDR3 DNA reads TGCGCCAGCAGCGTCGGACAGGGCTCTTCAGATACGCAGTATTTT.

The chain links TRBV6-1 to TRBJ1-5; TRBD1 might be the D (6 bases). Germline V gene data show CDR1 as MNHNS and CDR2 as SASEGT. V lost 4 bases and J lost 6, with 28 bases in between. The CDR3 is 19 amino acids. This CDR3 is CASSGVLKGGGALGQPQHF. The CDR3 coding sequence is TGTGCCAGCAGTGGCGTTCTCAAAGGCGGGGGGGCGCTGGGTCAGCCCCAGCATTTT.